This T cell receptor (beta chain) was documented in a study of Ad26.COV2.S vaccination and SARS-CoV-2 variants. Study summary: The authors gave Ad26.COV2.S intramuscularly, either once or twice 56 days apart. Regarding the study as a whole: Vaccinated individuals (as opposed to placebo recipients) had higher spike-specific TCR breadth. From the TCR breadth and depth analyses, total T cell responses may have been underestimated.

Treatment meaning: roughly 18 received Ad26.COV2.S at low or high dose, single or two shots; five or six received placebo; per-sample allocation not given. Specimen acquisition occurred on day 63 following the initial vaccine or placebo injection. What was given as vaccine was an Ad26 vector encoding Wuhan-strain SARS-CoV-2 spike. Comment on this clone: No antigen is known for it.

Generated by immunoSEQ multiplex PCR, the TCRdb table keeps only in-frame clones and is missing some. Altogether roughly 320,000 clones are present, around 81% being singletons, with the ten largest covering 2.1%. The TCR was taken from a person aged 18-65 years who received the Ad26.COV2.S COVID-19 vaccine or a placebo. The sample here was peripheral blood, taken in a trial of Ad26.COV2.S vaccine versus placebo.

The CDR3 region is CASSEAHRSGGEYF. For the CDR3, the DNA is TGTGCCAGCAGTGAAGCGCACCGTAGCGGGGGGGAGTACTTC. V is TRBV2 and J is TRBJ2-4; TRBD2 agrees at 11 bases. J gave up 14 bases and V 0 bases, and 6 bases lay outside the gene matches. The CDR3 sequence is 14 residues long. Per the germline V gene, CDR1 is SNHLY and CDR2 is FYNNEI.